The 5 T cell receptor beta chains reported below all come from one sample, sequenced in a study of vaccination effects on CD4 cells after COVID-19. Before any sequencing was done, the ViraFEST assay used viral peptide pools to expand antigen-specific CD4+ T cells. Isolation of CD4+ T cells took place after less than twelve days of culture. By PCR, the person was confirmed to have had SARS-CoV-2 infection between March and December 2020. The method was immunoSEQ multiplex PCR; TCRdb's version includes in-frame clones alone and lacks a portion of them. This sample has 20,000 to 25,000 clones, with roughly 74% found just once. Antigens of these TCRs are unknown. Here the sequenced sample was CD4+ T cells from PBMCs cultured with a peptide pool, taken before COVID-19 vaccination. The receptors derive from a human donor who had a prior SARS-CoV-2 infection.

In this sample, this clone turned up a few times. V and J are TRBV19 and TRBJ2-1; TRBD2 agrees at 10 bases. V was pared by 5 bases and J by 8 bases, with 12 bases of the junction left unmatched. In germline, CDR1 is LNHDA, CDR2 SQIVND (reference sequence). The CDR3 runs to 16 residues. Here the CDR3 reads CASSLAGAGGLYEQFF. Here the CDR3 DNA reads TGTGCCAGTAGTCTCGCGGGAGCGGGGGGGCTATATGAGCAGTTCTTC. The whole variable domain, remainder taken from reference TRBV19 and TRBJ2-1, is DGGITQSPKYLFRKEGQNVTLSCEQNLNHDAMYWYRQDPGQGLRLIYYSQIVNDFQKGDIAEGYSVSREKKESFPLTVTSAQKNPTAFYLCASSLAGAGGLYEQFFGPGTRLTVL.

The chain employs TRBV14 and TRBJ2-7, with 11 bases aligning to TRBD2. The CDR3 sequence is 14 residues long. Trimming took 4 bases from V and 6 from J; bases not matched to a gene: 5. The germline V gene has CDR1 SGHDN and CDR2 FVKESK. This CDR3 reads CASSLLAGVGEQYF. DNA for the CDR3: TGTGCCAGCAGCCTACTAGCGGGAGTGGGCGAGCAGTACTTC. The whole variable domain, remainder taken from reference TRBV14 and TRBJ2-7, is EAGVTQFPSHSVIEKGQTVTLRCDPISGHDNLYWYRRVMGKEIKFLLHFVKESKQDESGMPNNRFLAERTGGTYSTLKVQPAELEDSGVYFCASSLLAGVGEQYFGPGTRLTVT.

V gene TRBV27 combines with J gene TRBJ2-3, with a possible D match to TRBD2 (6 bases). The germline V gene encodes CDR1 MNHEY and CDR2 SMNVEV (reference sequence). The germline V and J ends were trimmed by 6 bases and 0 bases, with 16 bases remaining between them. The CDR3 is 16 residues long. In DNA form, the CDR3 reads TGTGCCAGCAGATACATGGGGGGTGATAGCACAGATACGCAGTATTTT. Its translation: CASRYMGGDSTDTQYF.

The rearrangement links TRBV12-3 or TRBV12-4 to TRBJ1-1; 7 bases are a match to TRBD1. Losses at the gene ends were 7 bases for V and 1 base for J; bases not matched to a gene: 3. There are 13 residues in the CDR3. The CDR3: CASNTGANTEAFF. CDR3 sequence (DNA): TGTGCCAGCAACACAGGGGCGAACACTGAAGCTTTCTTT.

The chain joins TRBV5-1 to TRBJ2-3; 13 bases match TRBD2. Germline V gene sequence: CDR1 SGHRS, CDR2 YFSETQ. V lost 0 bases and J lost 4; bases outside the gene matches: 2. CDR3 size: 16 residues. CDR3 loop: CASSLGTSGGADTQYF. The CDR3 nucleotides are TGCGCCAGCAGCTTGGGGACTAGCGGGGGAGCAGATACGCAGTATTTT.